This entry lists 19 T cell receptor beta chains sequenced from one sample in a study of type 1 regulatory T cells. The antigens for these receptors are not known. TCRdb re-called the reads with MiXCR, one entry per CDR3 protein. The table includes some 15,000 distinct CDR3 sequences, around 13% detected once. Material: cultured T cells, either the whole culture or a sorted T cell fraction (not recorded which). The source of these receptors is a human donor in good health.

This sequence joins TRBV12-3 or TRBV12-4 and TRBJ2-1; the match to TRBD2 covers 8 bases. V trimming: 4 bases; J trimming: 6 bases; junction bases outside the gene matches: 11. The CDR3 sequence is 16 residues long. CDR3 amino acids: CASSSSGRQTGNEQFF. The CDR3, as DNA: TGTGCCAGCAGTTCGAGCGGGAGACAGACGGGCAATGAGCAGTTCTTC.

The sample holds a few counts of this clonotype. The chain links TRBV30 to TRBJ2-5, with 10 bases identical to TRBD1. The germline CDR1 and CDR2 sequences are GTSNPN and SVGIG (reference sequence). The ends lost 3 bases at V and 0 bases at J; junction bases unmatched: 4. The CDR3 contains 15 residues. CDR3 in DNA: TGTGCCTGGAGCCAGGGACAGGGGTACCAAGAGACCCAGTACTTC. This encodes CAWSQGQGYQETQYF.

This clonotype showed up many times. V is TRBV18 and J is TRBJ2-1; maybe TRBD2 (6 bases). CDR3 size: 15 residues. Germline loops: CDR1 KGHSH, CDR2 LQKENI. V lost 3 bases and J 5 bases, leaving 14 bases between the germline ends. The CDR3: CASSPRLGSDNEQFF. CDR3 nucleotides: TGTGCCAGCTCACCCCGACTAGGATCCGACAATGAGCAGTTCTTC.

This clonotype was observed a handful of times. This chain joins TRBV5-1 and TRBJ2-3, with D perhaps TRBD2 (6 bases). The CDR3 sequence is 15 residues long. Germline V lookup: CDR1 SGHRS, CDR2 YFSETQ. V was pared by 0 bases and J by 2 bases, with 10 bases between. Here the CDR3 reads CASSLVGGYTDTQYF. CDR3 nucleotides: TGCGCCAGCAGCTTGGTGGGGGGATACACAGATACGCAGTATTTT. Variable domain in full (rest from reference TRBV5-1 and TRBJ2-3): KAGVTQTPRYLIKTRGQQVTLSCSPISGHRSVSWYQQTPGQGLQFLFEYFSETQRNKGNFPGRFSGRQFSNSRSEMNVSTLELGDSALYLCASSLVGGYTDTQYFGPGTRLTVL.

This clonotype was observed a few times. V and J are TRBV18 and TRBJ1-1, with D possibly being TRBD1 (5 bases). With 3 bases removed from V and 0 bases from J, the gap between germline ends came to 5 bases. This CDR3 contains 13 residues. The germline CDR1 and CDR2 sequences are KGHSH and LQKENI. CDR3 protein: CASSPTVNTEAFF. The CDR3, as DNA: TGTGCCAGCTCACCGACAGTGAACACTGAAGCTTTCTTT. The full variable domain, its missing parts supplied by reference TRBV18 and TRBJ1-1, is NAGVMQNPRHLVRRRGQEARLRCSPMKGHSHVYWYRQLPEEGLKFMVYLQKENIIDESGMPKERFSAEFPKEGPSILRIQQVVRGDSAAYFCASSPTVNTEAFFGQGTRLTVV.

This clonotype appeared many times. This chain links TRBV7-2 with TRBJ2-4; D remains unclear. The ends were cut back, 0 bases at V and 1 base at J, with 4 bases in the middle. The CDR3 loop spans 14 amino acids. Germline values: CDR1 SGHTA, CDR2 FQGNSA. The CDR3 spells CASSLASAKNIQYF. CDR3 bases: TGTGCCAGCAGCTTAGCTTCTGCCAAAAACATTCAGTACTTC.

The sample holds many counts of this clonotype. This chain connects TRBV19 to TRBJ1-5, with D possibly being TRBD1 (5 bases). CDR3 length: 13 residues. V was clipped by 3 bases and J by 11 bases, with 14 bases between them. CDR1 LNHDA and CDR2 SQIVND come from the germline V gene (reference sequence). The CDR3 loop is CASSIQEGTAQHF. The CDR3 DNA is TGTGCCAGTAGTATTCAGGAGGGGACCGCCCAGCATTTT. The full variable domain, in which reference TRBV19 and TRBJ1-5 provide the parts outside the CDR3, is DGGITQSPKYLFRKEGQNVTLSCEQNLNHDAMYWYRQDPGQGLRLIYYSQIVNDFQKGDIAEGYSVSREKKESFPLTVTSAQKNPTAFYLCASSIQEGTAQHFGDGTRLSIL.

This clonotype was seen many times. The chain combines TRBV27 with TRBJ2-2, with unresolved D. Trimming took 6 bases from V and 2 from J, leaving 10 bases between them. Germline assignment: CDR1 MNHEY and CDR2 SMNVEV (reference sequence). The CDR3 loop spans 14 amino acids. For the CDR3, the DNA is TGTGCCAGCAGACGGAGCAGCAACACCGGGGAGCTGTTTTTT. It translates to CASRRSSNTGELFF.

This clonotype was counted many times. The CDR3 loop reads CASSVQGGYEQYF. CDR3 in DNA: TGTGCCAGCAGTGTACAGGGCGGCTACGAGCAGTACTTC. The gene calls are TRBV25-1 and TRBJ2-7; possibly TRBD1 for D (6 bases). CDR1 and CDR2 from the germline V gene are MGHDK and SYGVNS. Trimming removed 4 bases at V and 3 bases at J, with 10 bases between. The length of the CDR3 is 13 residues.

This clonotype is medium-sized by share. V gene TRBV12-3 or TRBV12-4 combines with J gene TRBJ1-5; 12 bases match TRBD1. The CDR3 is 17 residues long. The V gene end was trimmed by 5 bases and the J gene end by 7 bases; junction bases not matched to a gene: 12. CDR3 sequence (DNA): TGTGCCAGCAGTCCGGGTGAGGGACAGGGGGCGCGGCAGCCCCAGCATTTT. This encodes CASSPGEGQGARQPQHF.

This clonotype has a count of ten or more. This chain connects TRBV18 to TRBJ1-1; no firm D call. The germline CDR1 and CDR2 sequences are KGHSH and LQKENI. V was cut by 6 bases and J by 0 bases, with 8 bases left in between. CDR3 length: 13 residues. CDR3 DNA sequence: TGTGCCAGCTCCCGAACGGTGAACACTGAAGCTTTCTTT. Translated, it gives CASSRTVNTEAFF.

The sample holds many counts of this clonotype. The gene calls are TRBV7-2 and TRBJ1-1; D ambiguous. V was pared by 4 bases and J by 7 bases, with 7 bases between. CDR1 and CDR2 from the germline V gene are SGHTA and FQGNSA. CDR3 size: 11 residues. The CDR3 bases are TGTGCCAGCAGCTACCGAGTTGAAGCTTTCTTT. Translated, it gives CASSYRVEAFF.

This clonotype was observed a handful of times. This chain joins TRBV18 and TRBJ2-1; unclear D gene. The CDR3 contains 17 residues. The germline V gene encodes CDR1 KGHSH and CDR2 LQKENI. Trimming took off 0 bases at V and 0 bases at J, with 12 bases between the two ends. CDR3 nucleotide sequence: TGTGCCAGCTCACCACCGTTTGGCCTAAGCTCCTACAATGAGCAGTTCTTC. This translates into CASSPPFGLSSYNEQFF.

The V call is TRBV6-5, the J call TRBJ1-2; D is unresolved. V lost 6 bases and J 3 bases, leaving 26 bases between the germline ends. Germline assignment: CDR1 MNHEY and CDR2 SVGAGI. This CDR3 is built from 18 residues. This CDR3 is CASSPPVGRWRSDYGYTF. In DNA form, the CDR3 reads TGTGCCAGCAGCCCCCCGGTGGGCAGATGGCGAAGCGACTATGGCTACACCTTC.

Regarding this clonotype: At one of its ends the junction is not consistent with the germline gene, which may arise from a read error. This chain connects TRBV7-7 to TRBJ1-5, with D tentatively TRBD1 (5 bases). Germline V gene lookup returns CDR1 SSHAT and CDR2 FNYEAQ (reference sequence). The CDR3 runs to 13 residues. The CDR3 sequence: CASSFGTGQPQHF. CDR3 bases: TGTGCTAGCAGCTTCGGGACGGGTCAGCCCCAGCATTTT.

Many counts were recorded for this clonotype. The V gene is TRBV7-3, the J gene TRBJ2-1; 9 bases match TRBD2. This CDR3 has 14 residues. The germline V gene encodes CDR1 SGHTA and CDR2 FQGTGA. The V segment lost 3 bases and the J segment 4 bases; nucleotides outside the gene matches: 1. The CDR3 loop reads CASSLSGRYNEQFF. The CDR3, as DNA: TGTGCCAGCAGCTTGAGCGGGAGGTACAATGAGCAGTTCTTC.

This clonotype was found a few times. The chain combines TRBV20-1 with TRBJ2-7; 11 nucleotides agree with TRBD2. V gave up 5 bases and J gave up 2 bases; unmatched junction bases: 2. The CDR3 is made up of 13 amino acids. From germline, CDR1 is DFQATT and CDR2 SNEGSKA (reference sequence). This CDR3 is CSAGTSGAYEQYF. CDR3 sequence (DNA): TGCAGTGCTGGGACTAGCGGAGCCTACGAGCAGTACTTC.

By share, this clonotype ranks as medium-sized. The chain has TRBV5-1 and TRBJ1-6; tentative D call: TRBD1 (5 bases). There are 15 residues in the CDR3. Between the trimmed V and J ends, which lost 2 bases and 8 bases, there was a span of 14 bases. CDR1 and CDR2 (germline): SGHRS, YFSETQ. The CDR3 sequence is CASSFGRAGDSPLHF. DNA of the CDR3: TGCGCCAGCAGCTTCGGCAGGGCCGGTGATTCACCCCTCCACTTT. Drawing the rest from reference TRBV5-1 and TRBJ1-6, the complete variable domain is KAGVTQTPRYLIKTRGQQVTLSCSPISGHRSVSWYQQTPGQGLQFLFEYFSETQRNKGNFPGRFSGRQFSNSRSEMNVSTLELGDSALYLCASSFGRAGDSPLHFGNGTRLTVT.

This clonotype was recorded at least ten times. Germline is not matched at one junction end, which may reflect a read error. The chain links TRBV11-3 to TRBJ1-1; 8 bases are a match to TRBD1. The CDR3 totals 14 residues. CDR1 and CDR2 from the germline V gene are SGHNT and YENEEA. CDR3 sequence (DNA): TGTGCCAGCAGCTTACAGGGGGCGAACACCGAAGCTTTCTTT. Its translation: CASSLQGANTEAFF. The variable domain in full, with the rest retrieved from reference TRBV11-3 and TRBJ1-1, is EAGVVQSPRYKIIEKKQPVAFWCNPISGHNTLYWYLQNLGQGPELLIRYENEEAVDDSQLPKDRFSAERLKGVDSTLKIQPAELGDSAVYLCASSLQGANTEAFFGQGTRLTVV.